This is a list of T cell receptor beta chains from one sample in a study of Ad26.COV2.S vaccination and SARS-CoV-2 variants. Some clones are missing from TCRdb's copy, which holds only in-frame ones; the method was immunoSEQ multiplex PCR. The repertoire has 300,000 to 350,000 clones, 75% to 90% of them found once; the top ten carry around 5.5%. Sample: peripheral blood, taken in a trial of Ad26.COV2.S vaccine versus placebo. Receptor source: a person aged 18 to 65 who received the Ad26.COV2.S COVID-19 vaccine or a placebo. Each CDR3 is given with its conserved first and last residue. Fields, in order: J gene, V gene, CDR3 protein.

TRBJ2-1,TRBV12-3/TRBV12-4,CASSFWDNEQFF
TRBJ2-3,TRBV6-2/TRBV6-3,CASSFNRLSSDTQYF
TRBJ2-4,TRBV10-1,CASRSGGDRGRVVLNIQYF
TRBJ1-2,TRBV29-1,CSVGQGEIFGYTF
TRBJ2-2,TRBV7-9,CASSRGAGTGELFF
TRBJ1-1,TRBV7-6,CASSDDSFRLNTEAFF
TRBJ2-1,TRBV6-2/TRBV6-3,CASSQERGTYNEQFF
TRBJ2-7,TRBV10-3,CAISEPASGAYEQYF
TRBJ1-2,TRBV18,CASSPSTLLGYTF
TRBJ2-1,TRBV25-1,CASSASVGWREQFF
TRBJ1-1,TRBV19,CAVTERDRGLMNTEAFF
TRBJ1-2,TRBV21-1,CASSNREGYTF
TRBJ2-1,TRBV19,CASSAPGLVIYEQFF
TRBJ2-1,TRBV5-1,CASSLSGGPYNEQFF
TRBJ1-1,TRBV6-5,CASSYQVYGTEEAFF
TRBJ2-7,TRBV11-2,CASSIGGGDPYEQYF
TRBJ2-1,TRBV4-3,CASSVLAGGRDEQFF
TRBJ2-7,TRBV21-1,CASSKAVRASSYEQYF
TRBJ2-7,TRBV5-1,CASSPQKYEQYF
TRBJ1-1,TRBV13,CASSSTDSMNTEAFF
TRBJ1-1,TRBV7-3,CASSVSTGNTEAFF
TRBJ2-4,TRBV7-2,CASSSTSGSGNIQYF
TRBJ2-5,TRBV7-2,CASSFTSGGRGQETQYF
TRBJ1-1,TRBV3-1/TRBV3-2,CASSQDSTRGRAFF
TRBJ1-2,TRBV15,CATTLDRGVNYGYTF
TRBJ2-4,TRBV4-3,CASSQENDHWGAKNIQYF
TRBJ1-1,TRBV19,CATPRGAFF
TRBJ2-3,TRBV7-9,CASSSPQGSDTQYF
TRBJ2-3,TRBV4-1,CASSPLGLAGGGDTQYF
TRBJ2-7,TRBV6-2/TRBV6-3,CASSYWGLNYEQYF
TRBJ2-1,TRBV11-3,CASSSRSGRAHSYNEQFF
TRBJ1-2,TRBV4-3,CASSQQRTGADGYTF
TRBJ1-1,TRBV28,CASRHQGQAFF
TRBJ1-6,TRBV2,CASSERVGYSYNSPLHF
TRBJ1-1,TRBV19,CASSVQGADTEAFF
TRBJ1-6,TRBV7-2,CASTPRTGDSPLHF
TRBJ1-2,TRBV6-5,CASSSRTEDGYTF
TRBJ2-5,TRBV7-2,CASSQRWGVGETQYF
TRBJ2-2,TRBV7-9,CASSLGVNTGELFF
TRBJ1-1,TRBV7-9,CASSLSTGIVTEAFF
TRBJ2-5,TRBV6-2/TRBV6-3,CASSRTGGVQYF
TRBJ1-3,TRBV6-5,CASKPVLRGNTIYF
TRBJ1-1,TRBV11-3,CASSYNRGNRFIMNTEAFF
TRBJ1-1,TRBV5-1,CASSLTHGPNTEAFF
TRBJ1-5,TRBV11-3,CASSLQGAQPQHF
TRBJ1-5,TRBV5-8,CASSTRFPGLPQHF
TRBJ2-7,TRBV27,CASSPSSYEQYF
TRBJ2-3,TRBV2,CASSVQTSPDTQYF
TRBJ2-3,TRBV12-3/TRBV12-4,CASSLGQTDTQYF
TRBJ2-2,TRBV4-2,CASSQQSSGSIGELFF
TRBJ2-3,TRBV11-2,CASSFGGLTDTQYF
TRBJ2-7,TRBV27,CASSFGGGSSYEQYF
TRBJ1-2,TRBV6-6,CASSYPPTATYGYTF
TRBJ2-1,TRBV4-3,CASSLDGGGVDEQFF
TRBJ2-1,TRBV27,CASSLSSGGVEVGEQFF